This T cell receptor beta chain was found in a study of T-cell memory formation after mild COVID-19. In this sample, this clonotype turned up many times. TCRdb recomputed calls from the 5' RACE reads with MiXCR, one row per CDR3 protein. The sample holds more than 350,000 distinct CDR3 sequences, about 17% seen once. This CDR3 has 14 amino acids. The V end was cut by 7 bases, the J end by 4 bases, with 16 bases between. CDR1 is SQVTM, CDR2 ANQGSEA, per germline. The chain is built from TRBV29-1 and TRBJ1-4, with unresolved D. The TCR sequence derives from a man aged 18-30 years who had mild COVID-19 (a few samples of this study predate the infection). Cell type and time point are not known. The sample was PBMCs or a T cell subset sorted from them (not recorded which). This chain's CDR3 is CSANVGGRNEKLFF. Here the CDR3 DNA reads TGCAGCGCAAATGTCGGCGGCCGTAATGAAAAACTGTTTTTT. The full variable domain, with the rest looked up from reference TRBV29-1 and TRBJ1-4, is SAVISQKPSRDICQRGTSLTIQCQVDSQVTMMFWYRQQPGQSLTLIATANQGSEATYESGFVIDKFPISRPNLTFSTLTVSNMSPEDSSIYLCSANVGGRNEKLFFGSGTQLSVL.